Listed below are T cell receptor beta chains from one sample, sequenced in a study of molecular identifiers for immune sequencing clone quantification. TCRdb ran MiXCR on the PCR reads and lists one entry per CDR3 protein. In the table there are 65,000 or so distinct CDR3 sequences, 18% of which are singletons. The material sequenced was naive CD8+ T cells from blood, with Jurkat cell RNA spiked in. The receptor set was obtained from a human donor in good health. Some libraries in this study had Jurkat cell RNA spiked in. The CDR3 runs from the conserved cysteine through the conserved F or W.

V	length	CDR3
TRBV4-1	16	CASSQARGQSNEKLFF
TRBV24-1	15	CATSDLFTSGNEQFF
TRBV20-1	14	CSARDPDDQETQYF
TRBV20-1	14	CSARTGTGSYEQYF
TRBV28	12	CASNRGGQPQHF
TRBV4-2	13	CASSQGDTDTQYF
TRBV11-3	17	CASSLVGLVLNTGELFF
TRBV7-2	15	CASSSGATSTDTQYF
TRBV24-1	18	CATSDTTSGRPNTGELFF
TRBV6-5	13	CASSYTVNQPQHF
TRBV6-5	15	CASSRTGVSGNTIYF
TRBV7-9	16	CASSVTGGQHKETQYF
TRBV21-1	16	CASSTGSGRFCNEQFF
TRBV7-8	16	CASSSEAGARESEQYF
TRBV20-1	13	CSATSGTFYEQYF
TRBV11-3	17	CASSPLAVLKGPDTQYF
TRBV7-9	16	CASSPRTSGLHNEQFF
TRBV25-1	17	CASSESVGRGLNTEAFF
TRBV3-1	21	CASSQRLAVGLAVSGTDTQYF
TRBV20-1	15	CSARGTELKPYKQYF
TRBV2	14	CASSLAGPSYEQYF
TRBV14	17	CASSQWPGSFPYNEQFF
TRBV7-2	17	CASIMMGPSEGQETQYF
TRBV19	15	CASSSRDRVQETQYF
TRBV7-9	16	CASSLGRTSEPYEQYF
TRBV12-3/TRBV12-4	11	CASRSNYEQYF
TRBV4-1	15	CASSHASTGGNEQFF
TRBV9	14	CASSVAGGDQPQHF
TRBV5-5	19	CASSLGQWRAGGITGELFF
TRBV7-6	15	CASSYGTSVSYEQYF
TRBV9	12	CASSVGVTEAFF
TRBV14	13	CASSPYPTGELFF
TRBV5-1	16	CASSLEYVGGTDTQYF
TRBV4-1	15	CASGQGRSSNYEQYF
TRBV5-6	16	CASSLTSGRAKNIQYF
TRBV7-9	14	CASSLRDRESEQYF
TRBV7-8	17	CASSLAAVVFSYNEQFF
TRBV11-2	16	CASSLGKQGATYEQYF
TRBV19	15	CASSLGRANTGELFF
TRBV27	14	CASRSGRELNEQYF
TRBV6-8	15	CASRLGTSGYNEQFF
TRBV3-1	14	CASSQTRDRDEQFF
TRBV10-2	12	CASSERDYEQYF
TRBV27	15	CASSLSTGYYNEQFF
TRBV19	14	CASSSSGTGYGYTF
TRBV10-3	14	CARRGGVPSHEQYF
TRBV19	16	CASSNRPLGWANALTF
TRBV19	15	CASSIAGFSYNEQFF
TRBV7-9	16	CASSSVGGARNQPQHF
TRBV13	17	CASSLGLRSGTTDTQYF
TRBV4-3	13	CASSQDLRAEQYF
TRBV5-8	14	CASRPLSGTDERYF
TRBV4-3	16	CASSQITGNLKNIQYF
TRBV9	14	CASSVETVNTEAFF
TRBV9	13	CASSDRVVDTQYF
TRBV2	15	CASFVRVPSQYTQYF
TRBV5-1	15	CASSQTGGGPGELFF
TRBV7-2	14	CASSPFREYNEQFF
TRBV27	15	CASSLSLASYNEQFF
TRBV12-3/TRBV12-4	16	CASSLLSAGPYNEQFF